The TCR beta chain described here comes from a study of lymphopenia after photon versus proton radiotherapy. Here immunoSEQ multiplex PCR was the method, and the copy in TCRdb shows in-frame clones only, minus some. Seen here are roughly 45,000 clones, over 75% observed once, and the top ten hold about 2.2%. Unmatched junction bases numbered 1, after V lost 3 bases and J lost 7 bases. CDR3 length: 14 residues. CDR1 is ENHRY and CDR2 is SYGVKD in the germline V gene. Sequenced here: peripheral blood, sampled from a patient treated with photon-based radiotherapy. This clonotype was obtained from a man between 35 and 55 years old with gastric cancer. This chain connects TRBV10-3 to TRBJ1-6; 9 bases line up with TRBD1. The CDR3 DNA sequence: TGTGCCATCAGTGATGGGACAGGGAATTCACCCCTCCACTTT. Translating gives CAISDGTGNSPLHF.